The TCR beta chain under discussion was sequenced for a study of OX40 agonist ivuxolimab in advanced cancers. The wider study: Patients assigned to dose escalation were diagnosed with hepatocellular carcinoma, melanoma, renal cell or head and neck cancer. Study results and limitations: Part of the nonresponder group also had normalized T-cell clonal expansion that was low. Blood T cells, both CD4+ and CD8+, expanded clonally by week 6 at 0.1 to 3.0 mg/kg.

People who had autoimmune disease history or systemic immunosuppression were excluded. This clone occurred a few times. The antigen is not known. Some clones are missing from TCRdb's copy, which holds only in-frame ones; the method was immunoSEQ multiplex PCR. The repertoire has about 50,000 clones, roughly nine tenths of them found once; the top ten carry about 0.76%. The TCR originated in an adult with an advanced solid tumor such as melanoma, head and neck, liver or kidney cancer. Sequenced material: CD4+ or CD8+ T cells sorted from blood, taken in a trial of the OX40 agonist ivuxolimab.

The CDR3 DNA is TGCGCCAGCAGCCCAGGGACAGGGGGGGAAGCTTTCTTT. Translation: CASSPGTGGEAFF. This sequence joins TRBV5-1 and TRBJ1-1, with 11 bases identical to TRBD1. The length of the CDR3 is 13 residues. Germline CDR1 SGHRS, CDR2 YFSETQ. V lost 4 bases, J lost 8 bases, and 4 bases stayed unmatched.